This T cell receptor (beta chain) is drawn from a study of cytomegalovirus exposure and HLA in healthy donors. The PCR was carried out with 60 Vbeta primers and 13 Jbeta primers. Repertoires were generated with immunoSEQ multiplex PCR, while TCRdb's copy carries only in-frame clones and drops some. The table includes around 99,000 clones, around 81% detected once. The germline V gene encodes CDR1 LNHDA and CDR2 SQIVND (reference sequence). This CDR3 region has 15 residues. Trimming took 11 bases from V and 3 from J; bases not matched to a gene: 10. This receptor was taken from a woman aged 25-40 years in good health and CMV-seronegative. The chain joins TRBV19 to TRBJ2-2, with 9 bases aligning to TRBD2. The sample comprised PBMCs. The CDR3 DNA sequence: TGTGCCGCTGGGATTAGCGGGAGCTACACCGGGGAGCTGTTTTTT. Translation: CAAGISGSYTGELFF.